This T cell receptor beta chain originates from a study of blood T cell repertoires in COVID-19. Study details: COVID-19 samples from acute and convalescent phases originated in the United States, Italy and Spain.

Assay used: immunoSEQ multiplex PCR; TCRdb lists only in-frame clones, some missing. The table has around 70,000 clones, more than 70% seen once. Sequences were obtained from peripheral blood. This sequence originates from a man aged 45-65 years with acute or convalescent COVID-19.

In nucleotides, the CDR3 is TGTGCCAGTAGGCACGGACAGGGGAGGGGATATGGCTACACCTTC. It specifies CASRHGQGRGYGYTF. The rearrangement joins TRBV19 to TRBJ1-2, with TRBD1 matching over 9 bases. Germline lookup yields CDR1 LNHDA and CDR2 SQIVND (reference sequence). This CDR3 is 15 amino acids long. The V and J ends lost 6 bases and 5 bases, in that order; junction bases with no gene match: 10.